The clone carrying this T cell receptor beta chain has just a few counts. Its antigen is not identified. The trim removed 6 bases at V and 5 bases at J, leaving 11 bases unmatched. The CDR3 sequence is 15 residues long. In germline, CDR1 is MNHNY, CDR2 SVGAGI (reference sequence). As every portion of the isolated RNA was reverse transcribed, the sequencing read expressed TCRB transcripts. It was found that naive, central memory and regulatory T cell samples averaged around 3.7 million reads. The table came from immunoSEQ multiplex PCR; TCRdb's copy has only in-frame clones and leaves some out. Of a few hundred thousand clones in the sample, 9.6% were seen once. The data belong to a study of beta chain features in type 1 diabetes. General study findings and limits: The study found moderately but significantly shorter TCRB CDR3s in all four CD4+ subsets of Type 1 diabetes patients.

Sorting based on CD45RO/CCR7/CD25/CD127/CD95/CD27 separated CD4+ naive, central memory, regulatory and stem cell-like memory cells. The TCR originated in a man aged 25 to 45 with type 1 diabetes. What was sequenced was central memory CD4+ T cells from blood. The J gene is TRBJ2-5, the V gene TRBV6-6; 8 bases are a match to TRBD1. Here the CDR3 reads CASRHNRGVGETQYF. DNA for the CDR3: TGTGCCAGCAGACACAACAGGGGGGTTGGTGAGACCCAGTACTTC.